The entry below gives a single T cell receptor (beta chain) sequence along with its context. No antigen is known for it. This CDR3 spans 14 amino acids. Trimming cost V 6 bases and J 4 bases; bases outside gene matches: 3. Germline V gene sequence: CDR1 ENHRY, CDR2 SYGVKD. PCR used 60 Vbeta primers and 13 Jbeta primers. Clones were read by immunoSEQ multiplex PCR, and TCRdb kept only the in-frame ones, dropping some. The sample comprises 130,000 or so clones, roughly four fifths of which are singletons, and about 7.4% rests with the top ten. This sample stems from a study of cytomegalovirus exposure and HLA in healthy donors. Study as a whole: In a previous analysis, some 120 million unique TCR beta sequences were found from 150 million to 200 million T cells.

General study findings and limits: Among donors in an Asian-associated ancestry cluster, a later analysis reportedly found fewer N-insertions than the roughly 700-donor mean.

This receptor was obtained from a woman aged 50 to 60 in good health and CMV-seropositive. Sequencing input: PBMCs. The rearrangement uses TRBV10-3 and TRBJ1-4; TRBD1 agrees at 9 bases. The CDR3 region is CAISRDRVNEKLFF. For the CDR3, the DNA is TGTGCCATCAGCCGGGACAGGGTTAATGAAAAACTGTTTTTT.